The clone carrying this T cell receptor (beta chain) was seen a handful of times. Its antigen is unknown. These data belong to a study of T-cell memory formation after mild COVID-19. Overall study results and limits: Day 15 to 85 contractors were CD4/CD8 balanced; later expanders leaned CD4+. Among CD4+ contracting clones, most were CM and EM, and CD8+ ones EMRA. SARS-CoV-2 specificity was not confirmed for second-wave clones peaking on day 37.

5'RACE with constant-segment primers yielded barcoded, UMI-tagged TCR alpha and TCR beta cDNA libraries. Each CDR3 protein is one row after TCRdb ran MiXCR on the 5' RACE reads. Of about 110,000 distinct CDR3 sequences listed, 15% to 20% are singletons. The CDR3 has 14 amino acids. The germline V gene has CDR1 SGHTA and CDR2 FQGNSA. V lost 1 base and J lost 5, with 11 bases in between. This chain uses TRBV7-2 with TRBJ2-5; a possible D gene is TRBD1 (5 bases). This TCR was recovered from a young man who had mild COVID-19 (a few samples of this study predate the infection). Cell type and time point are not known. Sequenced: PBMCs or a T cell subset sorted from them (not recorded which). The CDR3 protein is CASSLEGWGETQYF. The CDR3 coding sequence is TGTGCCAGCAGCTTAGAGGGCTGGGGCGAGACCCAGTACTTC.